Reported below is one T cell receptor beta chain. TCRdb's copy holds only in-frame clones and misses some; the assay was immunoSEQ multiplex PCR. The profile shows around 100,000 clones, more than 90% of them singletons. The record originates from a study of siplizumab effects on memory and regulatory T cells. The CDR3 contains 18 residues. Germline CDR1 reads MDHEN; CDR2 reads SYDVKM. V trimming: 2 bases; J trimming: 2 bases; junction bases outside the gene matches: 13. The clonotype was recovered from a human donor in good health. V and J are TRBV28 and TRBJ2-5; 8 nucleotides line up with TRBD2. The sequenced sample consisted of CD4+ T cells sorted from blood. CDR3 loop: CASSLPCGGGPYQETQYF. CDR3 sequence (DNA): TGTGCCAGCAGTTTACCCTGCGGCGGGGGGCCCTATCAAGAGACCCAGTACTTC.